This T cell receptor (beta chain) was recovered during a study of CD8 T cells in Susac syndrome. The CDR3 sequence is 14 residues long. CDR1 and CDR2 from the germline V gene are MNHEY and SVGEGT. Deletions cut 0 bases from V and 8 bases from J, with 11 bases between. Reverse transcription used about 0.5 to 1 ug RNA and random hexamers. Multiplex immunoSEQ PCR targeted 54 Vbeta and 13 Jbeta TCR beta segments. TCRdb re-called the immunoSEQ multiplex PCR reads with MiXCR, one entry per CDR3 protein. The data show some 450,000 distinct CDR3 sequences, with approximately 85% seen just once and roughly 0.1% held by the top ten. The T cells that were sequenced for TCR beta were CD8+ and CD4+ cells from blood. The multiple sclerosis control cohort comprised treatment-naive individuals presenting with stable or active relapsing-remitting disease. Both CD4+ and CD8+ T cells were negatively isolated, and TEMRA cells underwent FACS enrichment.

This receptor was obtained from a human donor with multiple sclerosis. The rearrangement uses TRBV6-2 or TRBV6-3 and TRBJ2-1; a weak D match, TRBD1 (5 bases). The sequencing input was CD8+ T cells from PBMCs. The CDR3 region has the DNA TGTGCCAGCAGTTACTCGACAGATATCCATGAGCAGTTCTTC. Translated, it gives CASSYSTDIHEQFF.